This T cell receptor beta chain was sequenced in a study of cytomegalovirus exposure and HLA in healthy donors. Study-level information: In an early release, HLA-typed donors contributed tens of millions of unique TCR sequences.

Amplification used 60 Vbeta primers and 13 Jbeta primers. The protocol was immunoSEQ multiplex PCR, while the TCRdb copy is restricted to in-frame clones and leaves out a portion. The sample lists some 200,000 clones, 77% occurring once. The CDR3 runs to 18 residues. Germline CDR1 LGHNA, CDR2 YNFKEQ. Whole-study findings and limits: As a later analysis showed, a missense DCLRE1C variant was linked to trimming of TCR beta V- and J-genes.

This clone was seen only once. Its matching antigen is unknown. The TCR originated in a woman aged 55-70 years in good health and CMV-seropositive. The specimen sequenced was PBMCs. The chain carries TRBV4-2 and TRBJ2-5, with TRBD1 matching 9 bases. The DNA end is more similar to TRBJ2-7, so the J call may be wrong. CDR3 coding DNA: TGTGCCAGCAGCCAAGATAGAGGGACCGGGACAGGGTCCTACGAGCAGTACTTC. Residues: CASSQDRGTGTGSYEQYF.